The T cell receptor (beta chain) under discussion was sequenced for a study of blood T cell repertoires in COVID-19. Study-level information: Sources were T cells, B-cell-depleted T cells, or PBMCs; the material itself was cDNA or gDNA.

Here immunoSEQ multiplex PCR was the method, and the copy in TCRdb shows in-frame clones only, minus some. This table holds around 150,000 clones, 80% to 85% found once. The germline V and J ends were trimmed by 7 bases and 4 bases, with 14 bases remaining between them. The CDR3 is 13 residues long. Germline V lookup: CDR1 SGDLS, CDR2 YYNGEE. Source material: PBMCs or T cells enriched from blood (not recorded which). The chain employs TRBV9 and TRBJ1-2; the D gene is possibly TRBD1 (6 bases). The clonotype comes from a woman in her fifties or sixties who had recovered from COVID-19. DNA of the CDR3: TGTGCCAGCTCGACAGGTCAATTCTATGGCTACACCTTC. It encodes CASSTGQFYGYTF.